Included here is one TCR beta chain sequence, with context. The data were obtained in a study of CXCR3-negative and CXCR3-positive naive CD8 T cells. Libraries were UMI-labeled 5' RACE TRB cDNA. TCRdb reprocessed the 5' RACE reads, keeping one entry per CDR3 protein, no DNA. Across 75,000 to 95,000 distinct CDR3 sequences, the top ten clones capture around 1% of the sample. The authors gated naive CD8+ T cells as CD45RO-CCR7+CD27+CD95-. This CDR3 has 16 amino acids. From germline, CDR1 is SGHRS and CDR2 YFSETQ. J is TRBJ1-1 and V is TRBV5-1; TCRdb selects TRBD1, and the lack of DNA leaves this call unchecked. This sequence originates from a human donor in good health. Some clones in this sample may be carry-over from other donors' samples. Sequenced material: naive CXCR3- CD8+ T cells from blood. Subset in this sample: CD45RO-CCR7+CD27+CD95- naive CD8+ T cells lacking CXCR3 (TNR3-). The CDR3 sequence: CASSGWDRDSWTEAFF.